This T cell receptor (beta chain) comes out of a study of OX40 agonist ivuxolimab in advanced cancers. Study-level information: Partial responses, seen in three patients, involved one hepatocellular carcinoma and two cutaneous melanomas. Findings and limits, study-wide: Researchers report that CD8+ T cells had, on average, more expanded clones than CD4+. Low clonal expansion, among the lowest seen, marked partial responders at 0.1-3.0 mg/kg.

TCRdb's table, derived via immunoSEQ multiplex PCR, lists solely in-frame clones and lacks some. The sample includes around 80,000 clones, 85% of them seen just once. A note on this clone: Its antigen is undetermined.

Germline CDR1 and CDR2: SGHAT and FQNNGV. There are 12 residues in the CDR3. Trimming took 3 bases from V and 12 from J; bases not matched to a gene: 6. The receptor's source is an adult with an advanced solid tumor such as melanoma, head and neck, liver or kidney cancer. V and J are TRBV11-2 and TRBJ2-7; 9 bases map to TRBD2. Sequences were derived from CD4+ or CD8+ T cells sorted from blood, sampled in a trial of the OX40 agonist ivuxolimab. DNA for the CDR3: TGTGCCAGCAGCTTTAGCGGGAGTGGGCTGTACTTC. Residues: CASSFSGSGLYF.